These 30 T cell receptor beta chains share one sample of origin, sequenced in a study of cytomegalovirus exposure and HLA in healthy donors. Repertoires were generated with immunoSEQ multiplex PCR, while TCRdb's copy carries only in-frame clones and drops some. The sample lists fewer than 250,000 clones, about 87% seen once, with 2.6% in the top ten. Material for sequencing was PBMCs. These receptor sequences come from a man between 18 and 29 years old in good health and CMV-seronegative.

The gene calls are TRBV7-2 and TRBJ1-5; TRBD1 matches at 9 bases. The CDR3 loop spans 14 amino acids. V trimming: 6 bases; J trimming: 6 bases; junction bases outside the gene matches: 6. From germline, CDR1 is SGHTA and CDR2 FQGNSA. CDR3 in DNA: TGTGCCAGCAGTCGGGACAGGGCCACTCAGCCCCAGCATTTT. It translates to CASSRDRATQPQHF.

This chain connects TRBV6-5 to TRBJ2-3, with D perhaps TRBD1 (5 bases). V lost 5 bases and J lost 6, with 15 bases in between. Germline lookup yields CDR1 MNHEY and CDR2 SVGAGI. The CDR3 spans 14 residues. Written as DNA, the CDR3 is TGTGCCAGCAGTCAGACAGCTAGTTCGGATACGCAGTATTTT. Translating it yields CASSQTASSDTQYF.

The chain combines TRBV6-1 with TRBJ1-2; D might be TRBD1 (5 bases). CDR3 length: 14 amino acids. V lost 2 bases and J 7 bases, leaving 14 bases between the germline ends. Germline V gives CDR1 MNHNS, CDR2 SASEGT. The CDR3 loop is CASSERRGAGGYTF. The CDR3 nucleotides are TGTGCCAGCAGTGAAAGGAGGGGCGCGGGTGGCTACACCTTC.

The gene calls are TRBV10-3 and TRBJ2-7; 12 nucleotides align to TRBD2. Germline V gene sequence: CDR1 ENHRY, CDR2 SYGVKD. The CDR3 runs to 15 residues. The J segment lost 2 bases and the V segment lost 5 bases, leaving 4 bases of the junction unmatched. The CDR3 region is CAISRTSGGTYEQYF. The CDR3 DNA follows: TGTGCCATCAGTAGAACTAGCGGGGGGACCTACGAGCAGTACTTC.

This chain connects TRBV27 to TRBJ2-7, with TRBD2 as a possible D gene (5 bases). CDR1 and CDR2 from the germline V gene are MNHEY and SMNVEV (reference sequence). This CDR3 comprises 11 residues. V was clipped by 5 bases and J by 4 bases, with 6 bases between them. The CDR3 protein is CASSEGYEQYF. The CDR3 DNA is TGTGCCAGCAGTGAGGGATACGAGCAGTACTTC.

This chain's CDR3 is CASKSTGEYGYTF. Here the CDR3 DNA reads TGTGCCAGCAAGAGTACAGGGGAGTATGGCTACACCTTC. This chain links TRBV6-5 with TRBJ1-2; TRBD1 aligns across 7 bases. CDR3 length: 13 residues. The germline V gene encodes CDR1 MNHEY and CDR2 SVGAGI. J lost 5 bases, V lost 7 bases, and 7 bases had no gene match.

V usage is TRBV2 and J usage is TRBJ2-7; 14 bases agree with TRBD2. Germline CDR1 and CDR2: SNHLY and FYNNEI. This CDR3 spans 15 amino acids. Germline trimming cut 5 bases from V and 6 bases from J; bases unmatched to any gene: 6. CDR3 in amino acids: CASSSTSGRAGEQYF. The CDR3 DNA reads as TGTGCCAGCAGTTCGACTAGCGGGAGGGCAGGCGAGCAGTACTTC.

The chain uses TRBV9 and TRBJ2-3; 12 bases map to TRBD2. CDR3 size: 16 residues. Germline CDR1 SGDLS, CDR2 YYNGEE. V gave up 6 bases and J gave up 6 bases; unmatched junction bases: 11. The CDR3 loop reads CASTALPSGGADTQYF. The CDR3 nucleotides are TGTGCCAGCACCGCTCTCCCTAGCGGGGGGGCGGATACGCAGTATTTT. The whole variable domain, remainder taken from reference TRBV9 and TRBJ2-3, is DSGVTQTPKHLITATGQRVTLRCSPRSGDLSVYWYQQSLDQGLQFLIQYYNGEERAKGNILERFSAQQFPDLHSELNLSSLELGDSALYFCASTALPSGGADTQYFGPGTRLTVL.

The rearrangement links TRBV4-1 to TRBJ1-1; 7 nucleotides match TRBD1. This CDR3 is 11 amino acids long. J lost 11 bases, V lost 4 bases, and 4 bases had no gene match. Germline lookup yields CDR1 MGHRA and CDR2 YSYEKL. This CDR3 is CASSLTGKAFF. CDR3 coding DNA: TGCGCCAGCAGCCTGACAGGGAAGGCTTTCTTT.

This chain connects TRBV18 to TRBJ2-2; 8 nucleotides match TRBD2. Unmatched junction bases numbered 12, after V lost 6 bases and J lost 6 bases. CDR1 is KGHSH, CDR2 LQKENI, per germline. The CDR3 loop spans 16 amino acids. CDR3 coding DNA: TGTGCCAGCTCTCCCAATAGCGGGACTGCCTCCGGGGAGCTGTTTTTT. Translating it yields CASSPNSGTASGELFF.

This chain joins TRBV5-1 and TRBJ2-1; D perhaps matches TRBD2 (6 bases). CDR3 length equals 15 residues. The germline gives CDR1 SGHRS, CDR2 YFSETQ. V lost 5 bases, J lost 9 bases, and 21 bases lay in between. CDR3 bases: TGCGCCAGCAGTCGAACCGGGTCCACGGAGGGTGAGCAGTTCTTC. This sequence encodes CASSRTGSTEGEQFF. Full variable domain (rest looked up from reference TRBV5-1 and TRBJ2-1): KAGVTQTPRYLIKTRGQQVTLSCSPISGHRSVSWYQQTPGQGLQFLFEYFSETQRNKGNFPGRFSGRQFSNSRSEMNVSTLELGDSALYLCASSRTGSTEGEQFFGPGTRLTVL.

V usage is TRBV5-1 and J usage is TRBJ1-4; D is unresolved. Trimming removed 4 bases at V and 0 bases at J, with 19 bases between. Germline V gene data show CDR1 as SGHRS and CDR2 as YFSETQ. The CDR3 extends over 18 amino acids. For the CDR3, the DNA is TGCGCCAGCAGCCCCTCCAGGTCCAAATCGGCAACTAATGAAAAACTGTTTTTT. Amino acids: CASSPSRSKSATNEKLFF.

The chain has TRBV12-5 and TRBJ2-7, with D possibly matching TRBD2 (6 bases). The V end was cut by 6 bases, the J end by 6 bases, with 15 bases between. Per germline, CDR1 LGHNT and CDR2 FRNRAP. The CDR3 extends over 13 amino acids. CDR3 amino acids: CASGRSGDGEQYF. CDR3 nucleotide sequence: TGTGCTAGTGGCCGCTCGGGGGATGGCGAGCAGTACTTC. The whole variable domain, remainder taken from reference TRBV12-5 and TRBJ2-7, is DARVTQTPRHKVTEMGQEVTMRCQPILGHNTVFWYRQTMMQGLELLAYFRNRAPLDDSGMPKDRFSAEMPDATLATLKIQPSEPRDSAVYFCASGRSGDGEQYFGPGTRLTVT.

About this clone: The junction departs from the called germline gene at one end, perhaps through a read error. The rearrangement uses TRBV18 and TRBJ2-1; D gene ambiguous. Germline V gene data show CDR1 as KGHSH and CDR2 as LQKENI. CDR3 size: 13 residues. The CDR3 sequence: CASSPLLRNEQFF. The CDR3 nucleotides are TGTGCCAGCTCCCCACTTTTGAGGAATGAGCAGTTCTTC. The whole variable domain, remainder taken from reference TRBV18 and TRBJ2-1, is NAGVMQNPRHLVRRRGQEARLRCSPMKGHSHVYWYRQLPEEGLKFMVYLQKENIIDESGMPKERFSAEFPKEGPSILRIQQVVRGDSAAYFCASSPLLRNEQFFGPGTRLTVL.

CDR3 bases: TGTGCCAGCAGCGAAAGTGACAGGGATGGCTACACCTTC. Translated, it gives CASSESDRDGYTF. This chain joins TRBV11-2 and TRBJ1-2, with 7 bases aligning to TRBD1. The V gene's germline CDR1 is SGHAT and CDR2 FQNNGV. J was trimmed by 6 bases and V by 5 bases; bases with no gene match: 6. The CDR3 extends over 13 amino acids.

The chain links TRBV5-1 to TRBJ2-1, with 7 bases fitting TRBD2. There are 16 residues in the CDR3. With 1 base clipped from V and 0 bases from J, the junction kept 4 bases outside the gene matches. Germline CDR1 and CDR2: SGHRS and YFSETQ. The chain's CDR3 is CASSLRGGSSYNEQFF. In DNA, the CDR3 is TGCGCCAGCAGCTTGCGCGGGGGATCCTCCTACAATGAGCAGTTCTTC.

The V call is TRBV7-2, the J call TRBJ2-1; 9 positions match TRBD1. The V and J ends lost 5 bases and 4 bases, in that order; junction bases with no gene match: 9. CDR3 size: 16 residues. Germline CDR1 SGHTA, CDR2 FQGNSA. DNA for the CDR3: TGTGCCAGCAGCATACAGGGGGCGGGCGTTTACAATGAGCAGTTCTTC. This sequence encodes CASSIQGAGVYNEQFF.

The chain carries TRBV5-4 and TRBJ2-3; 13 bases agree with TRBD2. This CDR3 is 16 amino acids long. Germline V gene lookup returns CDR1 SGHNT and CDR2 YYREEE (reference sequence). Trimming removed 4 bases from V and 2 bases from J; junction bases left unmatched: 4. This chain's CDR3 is CASSPGLAGITDTQYF. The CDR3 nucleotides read TGTGCCAGCAGCCCGGGACTAGCGGGGATCACAGATACGCAGTATTTT. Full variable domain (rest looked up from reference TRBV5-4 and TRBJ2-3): ETGVTQSPTHLIKTRGQQVTLRCSSQSGHNTVSWYQQALGQGPQFIFQYYREEENGRGNFPPRFSGLQFPNYSSELNVNALELDDSALYLCASSPGLAGITDTQYFGPGTRLTVL.

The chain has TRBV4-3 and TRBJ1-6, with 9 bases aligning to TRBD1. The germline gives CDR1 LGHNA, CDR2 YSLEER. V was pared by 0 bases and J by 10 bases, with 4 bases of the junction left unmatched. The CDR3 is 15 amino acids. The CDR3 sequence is CASSQEGGTGSPLHF. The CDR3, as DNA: TGCGCCAGCAGCCAAGAAGGGGGGACAGGGTCACCCCTCCACTTT.

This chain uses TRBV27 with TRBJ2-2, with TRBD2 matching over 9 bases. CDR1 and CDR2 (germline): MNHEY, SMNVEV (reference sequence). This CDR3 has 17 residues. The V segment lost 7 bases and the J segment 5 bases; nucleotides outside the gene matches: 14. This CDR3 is CASTLGAGGRLTGELFF. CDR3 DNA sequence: TGTGCCAGCACCCTTGGGGCGGGGGGGCGTCTAACCGGGGAGCTGTTTTTT.

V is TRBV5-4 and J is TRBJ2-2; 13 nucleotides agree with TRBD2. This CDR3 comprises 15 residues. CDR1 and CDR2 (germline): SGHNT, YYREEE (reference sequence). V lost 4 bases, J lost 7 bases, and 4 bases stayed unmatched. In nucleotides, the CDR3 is TGTGCCAGCAGCCCAAGGACTAGCGGGGGCGGGGAGCTGTTTTTT. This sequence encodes CASSPRTSGGGELFF.

The DNA for the CDR3 is TGTGCCAGCAGCACCCGACAGGGCCTTATGAATGAGCAGTTCTTC. Translating it yields CASSTRQGLMNEQFF. The gene calls are TRBV7-9 and TRBJ2-1; 7 positions agree with TRBD1. The CDR3 contains 15 residues. CDR1 SEHNR and CDR2 FQNEAQ come from the germline V gene (reference sequence). The ends lost 5 bases at V and 7 bases at J; junction bases unmatched: 11.

The CDR3 here is CASSDAGGTGELFF. As DNA, the CDR3 is TGTGCCAGCAGTGACGCAGGGGGGACCGGGGAGCTGTTTTTT. The chain is built from TRBV25-1 and TRBJ2-2; tentatively, D is TRBD1 (7 bases). CDR1 and CDR2 (germline): MGHDK, SYGVNS. Trimming stripped 3 bases from V and 5 bases from J, with 10 bases between. The CDR3 consists of 14 residues.

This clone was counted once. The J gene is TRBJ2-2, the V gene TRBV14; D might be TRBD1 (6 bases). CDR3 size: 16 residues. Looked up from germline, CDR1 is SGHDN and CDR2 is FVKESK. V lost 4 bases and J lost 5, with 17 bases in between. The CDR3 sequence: CASSRWSGVGTGELFF. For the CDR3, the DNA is TGTGCCAGCAGCCGCTGGTCAGGGGTTGGAACCGGGGAGCTGTTTTTT.

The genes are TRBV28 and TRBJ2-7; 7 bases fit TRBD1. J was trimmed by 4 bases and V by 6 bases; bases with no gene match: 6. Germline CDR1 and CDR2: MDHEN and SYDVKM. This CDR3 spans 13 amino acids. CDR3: CASRGQPRYEQYF. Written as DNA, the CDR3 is TGTGCCAGCAGGGGACAGCCCAGGTACGAGCAGTACTTC. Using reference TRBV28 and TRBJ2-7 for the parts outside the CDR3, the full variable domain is DVKVTQSSRYLVKRTGEKVFLECVQDMDHENMFWYRQDPGLGLRLIYFSYDVKMKEKGDIPEGYSVSREKKERFSLILESASTNQTSMYLCASRGQPRYEQYFGPGTRLTVT.

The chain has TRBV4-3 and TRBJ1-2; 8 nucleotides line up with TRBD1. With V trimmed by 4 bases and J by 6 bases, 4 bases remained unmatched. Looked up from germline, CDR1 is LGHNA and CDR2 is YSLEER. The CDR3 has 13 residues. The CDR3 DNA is TGCGCCAGCAGCCGAGAGACAGGGGATGGCTACACCTTC. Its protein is CASSRETGDGYTF.

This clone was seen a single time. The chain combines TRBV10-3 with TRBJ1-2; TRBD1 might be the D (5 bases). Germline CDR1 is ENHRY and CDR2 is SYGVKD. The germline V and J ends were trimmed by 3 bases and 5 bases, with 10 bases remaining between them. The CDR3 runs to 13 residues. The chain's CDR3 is CAISDGGWYGYTF. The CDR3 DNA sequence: TGTGCCATCAGTGATGGGGGGTGGTATGGCTACACCTTC.

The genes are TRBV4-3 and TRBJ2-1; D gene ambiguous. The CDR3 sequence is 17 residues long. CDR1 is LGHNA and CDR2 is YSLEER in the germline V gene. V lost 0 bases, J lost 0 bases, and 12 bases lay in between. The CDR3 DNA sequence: TGCGCCAGCAGCCAAGACCCTGCCATGAGCTCCTACAATGAGCAGTTCTTC. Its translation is CASSQDPAMSSYNEQFF.

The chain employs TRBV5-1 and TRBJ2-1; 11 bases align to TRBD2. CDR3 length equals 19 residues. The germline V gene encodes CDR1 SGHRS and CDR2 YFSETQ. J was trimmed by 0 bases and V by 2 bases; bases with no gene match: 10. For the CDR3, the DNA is TGCGCCAGCAGCTTCGTCGGCCTAGCGGGAGGCAGCTCCTACAATGAGCAGTTCTTC. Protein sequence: CASSFVGLAGGSSYNEQFF.

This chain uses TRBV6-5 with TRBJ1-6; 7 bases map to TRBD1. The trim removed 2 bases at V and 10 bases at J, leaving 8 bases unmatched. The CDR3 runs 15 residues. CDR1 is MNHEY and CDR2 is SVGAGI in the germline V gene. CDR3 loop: CASSYSYRGYSPLHF. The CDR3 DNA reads TGTGCCAGCAGTTACAGCTACAGGGGTTACTCACCCCTCCACTTT.